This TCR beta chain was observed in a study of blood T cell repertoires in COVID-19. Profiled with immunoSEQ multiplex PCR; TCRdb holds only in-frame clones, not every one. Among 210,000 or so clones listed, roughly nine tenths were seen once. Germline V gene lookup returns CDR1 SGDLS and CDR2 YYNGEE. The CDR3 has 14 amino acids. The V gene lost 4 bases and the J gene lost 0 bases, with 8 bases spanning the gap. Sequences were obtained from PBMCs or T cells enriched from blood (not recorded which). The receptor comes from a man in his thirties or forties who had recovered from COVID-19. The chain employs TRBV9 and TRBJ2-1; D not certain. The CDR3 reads CASSNINSYNEQFF. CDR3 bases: TGTGCCAGCAGCAACATTAACTCCTACAATGAGCAGTTCTTC.